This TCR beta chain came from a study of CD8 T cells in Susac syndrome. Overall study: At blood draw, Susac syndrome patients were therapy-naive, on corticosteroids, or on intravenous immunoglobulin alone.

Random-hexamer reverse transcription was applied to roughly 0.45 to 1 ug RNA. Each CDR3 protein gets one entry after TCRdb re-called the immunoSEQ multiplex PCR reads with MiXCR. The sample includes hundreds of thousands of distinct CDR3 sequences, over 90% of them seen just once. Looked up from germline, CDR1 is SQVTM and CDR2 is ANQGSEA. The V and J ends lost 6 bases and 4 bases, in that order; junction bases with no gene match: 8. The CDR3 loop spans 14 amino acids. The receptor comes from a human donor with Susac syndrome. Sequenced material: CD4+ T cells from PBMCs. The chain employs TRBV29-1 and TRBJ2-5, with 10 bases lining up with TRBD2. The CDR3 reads CSVVSGGASETQYF. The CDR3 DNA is TGCAGCGTCGTAAGCGGGGGGGCCTCAGAGACCCAGTACTTC.